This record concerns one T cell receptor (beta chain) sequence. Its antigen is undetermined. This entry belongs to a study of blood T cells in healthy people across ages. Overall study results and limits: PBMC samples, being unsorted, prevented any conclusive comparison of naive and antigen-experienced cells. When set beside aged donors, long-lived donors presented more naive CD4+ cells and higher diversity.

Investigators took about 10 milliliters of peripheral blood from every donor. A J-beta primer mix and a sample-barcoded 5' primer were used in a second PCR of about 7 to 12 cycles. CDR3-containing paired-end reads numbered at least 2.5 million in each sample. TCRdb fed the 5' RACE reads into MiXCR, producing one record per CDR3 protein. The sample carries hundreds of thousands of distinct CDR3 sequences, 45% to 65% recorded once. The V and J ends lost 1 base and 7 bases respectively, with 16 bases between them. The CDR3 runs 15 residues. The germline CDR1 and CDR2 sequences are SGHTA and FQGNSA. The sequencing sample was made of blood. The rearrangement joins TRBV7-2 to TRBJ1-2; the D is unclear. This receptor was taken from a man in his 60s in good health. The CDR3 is CASSLETNGKGGYTF. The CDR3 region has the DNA TGTGCCAGCAGCTTAGAAACCAACGGAAAGGGTGGCTACACCTTC.